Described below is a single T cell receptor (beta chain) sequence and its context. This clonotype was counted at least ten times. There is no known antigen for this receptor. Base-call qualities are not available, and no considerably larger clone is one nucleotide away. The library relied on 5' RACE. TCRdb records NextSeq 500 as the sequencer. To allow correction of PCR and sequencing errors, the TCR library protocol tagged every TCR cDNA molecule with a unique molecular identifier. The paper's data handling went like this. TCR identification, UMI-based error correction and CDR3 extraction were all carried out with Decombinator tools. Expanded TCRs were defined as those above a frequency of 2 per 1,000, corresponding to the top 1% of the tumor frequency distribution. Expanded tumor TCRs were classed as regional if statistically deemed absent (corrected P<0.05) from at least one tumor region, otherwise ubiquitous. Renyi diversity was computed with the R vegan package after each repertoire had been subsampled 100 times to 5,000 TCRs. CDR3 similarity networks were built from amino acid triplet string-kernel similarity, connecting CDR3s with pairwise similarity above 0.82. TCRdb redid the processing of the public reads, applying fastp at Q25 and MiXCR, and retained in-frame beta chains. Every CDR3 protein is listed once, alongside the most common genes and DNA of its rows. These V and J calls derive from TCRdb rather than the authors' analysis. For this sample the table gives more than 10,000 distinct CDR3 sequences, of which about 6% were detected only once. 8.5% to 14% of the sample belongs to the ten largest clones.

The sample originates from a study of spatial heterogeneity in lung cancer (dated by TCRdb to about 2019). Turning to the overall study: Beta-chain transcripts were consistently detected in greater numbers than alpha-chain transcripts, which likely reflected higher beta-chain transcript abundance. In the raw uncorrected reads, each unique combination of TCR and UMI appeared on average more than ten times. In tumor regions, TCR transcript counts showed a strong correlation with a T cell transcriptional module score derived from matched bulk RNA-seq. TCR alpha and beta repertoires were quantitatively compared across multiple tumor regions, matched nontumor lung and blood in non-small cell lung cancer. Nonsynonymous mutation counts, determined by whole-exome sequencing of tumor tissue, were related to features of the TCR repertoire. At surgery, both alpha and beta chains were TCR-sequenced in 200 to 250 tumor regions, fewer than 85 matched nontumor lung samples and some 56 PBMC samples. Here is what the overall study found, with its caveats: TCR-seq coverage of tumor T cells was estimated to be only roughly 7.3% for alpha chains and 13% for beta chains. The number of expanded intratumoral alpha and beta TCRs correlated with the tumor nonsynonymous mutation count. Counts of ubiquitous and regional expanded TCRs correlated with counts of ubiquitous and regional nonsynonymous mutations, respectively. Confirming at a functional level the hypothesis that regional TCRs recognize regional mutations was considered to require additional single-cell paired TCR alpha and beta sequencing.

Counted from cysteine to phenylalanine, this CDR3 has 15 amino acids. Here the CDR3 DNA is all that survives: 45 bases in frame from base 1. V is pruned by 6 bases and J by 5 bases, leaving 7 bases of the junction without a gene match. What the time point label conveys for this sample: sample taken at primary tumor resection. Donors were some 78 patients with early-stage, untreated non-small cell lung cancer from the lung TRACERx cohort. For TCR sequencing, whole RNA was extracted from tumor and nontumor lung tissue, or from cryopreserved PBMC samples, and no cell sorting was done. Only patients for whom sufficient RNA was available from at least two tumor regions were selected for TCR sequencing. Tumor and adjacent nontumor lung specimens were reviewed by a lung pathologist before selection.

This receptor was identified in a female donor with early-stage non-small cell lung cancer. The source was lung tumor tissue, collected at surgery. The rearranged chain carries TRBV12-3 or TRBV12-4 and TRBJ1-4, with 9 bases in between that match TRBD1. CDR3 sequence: CASRPDRGANEKLFF. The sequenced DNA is TGTGCCAGCAGACCAGACAGGGGGGCAAATGAAAAACTGTTTTTT.